The 27 T cell receptor beta chains in this list originate from one sample, sequenced in a study of post-analysis software for immune sequencing data. General observations from the study: Compared with controls, patients had more of 4 to 6 TRBV segments, including TRBV5-6, TRBV5-1 and TRBV20-1.

The authors incorporated unique molecular identifiers into the TCR beta cDNA libraries. TCRdb analysed the PCR reads with MiXCR anew, one entry per CDR3 protein. Seen here are hundreds of thousands of distinct CDR3 sequences, 55% to 70% observed once, and the top ten hold about 10%. What these receptors recognize is not known. The sample taken for sequencing was blood. All receptors come from a girl aged 2-10 years with multiple sclerosis.

This rearrangement joins TRBV7-2 to TRBJ2-7, with D tentatively TRBD2 (5 bases). This CDR3 comprises 15 residues. Per germline, CDR1 SGHTA and CDR2 FQGNSA. Trimming pared 5 bases from V and 1 base from J, leaving 15 bases between. The CDR3 DNA is TGTGCCAGCAGCCAACGGGCCGGGGTTTCCTACGAGCAGTACTTC. Residues: CASSQRAGVSYEQYF.

The chain carries TRBV6-1 and TRBJ1-1; 8 nucleotides line up with TRBD1. With 4 bases clipped from V and 4 bases from J, the junction kept 14 bases outside the gene matches. The CDR3 is 17 residues long. Germline CDR1 is MNHNS and CDR2 is SASEGT. In DNA form, the CDR3 reads TGTGCCAGCAGTGGAGCCTTGACAGGGGAAGGGAGCACTGAAGCTTTCTTT. This sequence encodes CASSGALTGEGSTEAFF.

Comment on this clonotype: No conserved phenylalanine or tryptophan ends this CDR3, so it is likely a read error. The CDR3 coding sequence is TGCAGCGTTCATAGTCCACAGGCCCGAATCATGGATACGCAGTATTGT. This codes for CSVHSPQARIMDTQYC. The V gene is TRBV29-1, the J gene TRBJ2-3, with TRBD1 as a possible D gene (5 bases). CDR1 is SQVTM, CDR2 ANQGSEA, per germline. The CDR3 sequence is 16 residues long. Trimming removed 5 bases from V and 6 bases from J, with 24 bases in between.

The gene calls are TRBV7-9 and TRBJ2-5; D possibly corresponds to TRBD2 (7 bases). V was pared by 4 bases and J by 1 base, with 16 bases between. The CDR3 runs 16 residues. Per the germline V gene, CDR1 is SEHNR and CDR2 is FQNEAQ (reference sequence). CDR3 residues: CASSSPPGGIQETQYF. The CDR3 nucleotides read TGTGCCAGCAGCTCGCCGCCGGGGGGCATCCAAGAGACCCAGTACTTC.

The genes are TRBV7-8 and TRBJ2-5, with 10 nucleotides matching TRBD2. This CDR3 region has 15 residues. V shed 6 bases and J 5 bases; nucleotides not matched to a gene: 9. Germline V gives CDR1 SGHVS, CDR2 FQNEAQ. The DNA for the CDR3 is TGTGCCAGCAGTCAAACTAGCGGGAAGCATGAGACCCAGTACTTC. It translates to CASSQTSGKHETQYF.

Many counts were recorded for this clonotype. This rearrangement joins TRBV12-3 or TRBV12-4 to TRBJ2-3; D is undetermined. The CDR3 runs to 12 residues. The ends were cut back, 6 bases at V and 0 bases at J, with 4 bases in the middle. The CDR3 spells CASRASTDTQYF. CDR3 DNA: TGTGCCAGCAGGGCTAGCACAGATACGCAGTATTTT.

V gene TRBV6-2 or TRBV6-3 combines with J gene TRBJ2-1; D perhaps matches TRBD1 (5 bases). Germline-derived CDR1 and CDR2 are MNHEY and SVGEGT. The CDR3 consists of 12 residues. The V gene lost 6 bases and the J gene lost 5 bases, with 8 bases spanning the gap. The CDR3 protein is CASRDTNNEQFF. Here the CDR3 DNA reads TGTGCCAGCAGGGACACAAACAATGAGCAGTTCTTC.

The rearrangement links TRBV11-1 to TRBJ2-1; 7 bases match TRBD2. The CDR3 is 17 amino acids. V was pared by 1 base and J by 4 bases, with 10 bases of the junction left unmatched. From germline, CDR1 is SGHAT and CDR2 FQDESV (reference sequence). In nucleotides, the CDR3 is TGTGCCAGCAGCTTAGGGGGAGCGGGATCTAGGTACAATGAGCAGTTCTTC. Protein: CASSLGGAGSRYNEQFF.

V is TRBV20-1 and J is TRBJ2-1, with TRBD2 identical over 8 bases. After removal of 1 base from V and 4 bases from J, the junction contained 12 bases not matched to a gene. This CDR3 region has 17 residues. The V gene's germline CDR1 is DFQATT and CDR2 SNEGSKA (reference sequence). In nucleotides, the CDR3 is TGCAGTGCTAGAGCCCACGCCGGGACTAGAACTTACAATGAGCAGTTCTTC. Residues: CSARAHAGTRTYNEQFF.

A few counts support this clonotype. CDR3 nucleotides: TGTGCCAGCAGTTGGGTGGAGCGGGGGGGCAATGAGCAGTTCTTC. It is translated as CASSWVERGGNEQFF. The V and J genes are TRBV27 and TRBJ2-1; TRBD2 matches at 10 bases. J lost 6 bases, V lost 4 bases, and 6 bases had no gene match. Germline values: CDR1 MNHEY, CDR2 SMNVEV (reference sequence). This CDR3 is built from 15 residues.

The chain uses TRBV6-5 and TRBJ2-7; 9 positions agree with TRBD1. The better agreement between TRBJ2-4 and the DNA end casts doubt on the J call. Germline CDR1 and CDR2: MNHEY and SVGAGI. The CDR3 runs 14 residues. CDR3 region: CASSYSQGADIQYF. The CDR3 bases are TGTGCCAGCAGTTACTCACAGGGGGCGGACATTCAGTACTTC.

This clonotype has a handful of counts. The chain recombines TRBV27 with TRBJ2-7; D perhaps matches TRBD2 (6 bases). Per germline, CDR1 MNHEY and CDR2 SMNVEV (reference sequence). The CDR3 sequence is 15 residues long. Trimming stripped 5 bases from V and 0 bases from J, with 14 bases between. This chain's CDR3 is CASSPGLTSSYEQYF. CDR3 nucleotides: TGTGCCAGCAGTCCCGGACTGACTAGCTCCTACGAGCAGTACTTC.

J is TRBJ1-2 and V is TRBV6-2 or TRBV6-3; 8 nucleotides match TRBD1. CDR1 MNHEY and CDR2 SVGEGT come from the germline V gene. J lost 9 bases, V lost 5 bases, and 5 bases had no gene match. The CDR3 consists of 12 residues. The CDR3 is CASSTTGVRYTF. DNA for the CDR3: TGTGCCAGCAGTACGACAGGGGTTCGCTACACCTTC.

This chain links TRBV20-1 with TRBJ2-4; D remains ambiguous. The J call is doubtful: the DNA matches TRBJ2-7 better. Germline V gene lookup returns CDR1 DFQATT and CDR2 SNEGSKA (reference sequence). The CDR3 length is 13 residues. CDR3 amino acids: CSARDPTDYEQYF. CDR3 coding DNA: TGCAGTGCTAGAGATCCCACAGATTACGAGCAGTACTTC.

This clonotype was found a few times. The chain is built from TRBV10-3 and TRBJ2-5, with 9 bases identical to TRBD1. With V trimmed by 5 bases and J by 2 bases, 3 bases remained unmatched. The CDR3 is 14 amino acids. Germline assignment: CDR1 ENHRY and CDR2 SYGVKD. CDR3 coding DNA: TGTGCCATCAGTATCGGACAGGGGCAAGAGACCCAGTACTTC. Its translation: CAISIGQGQETQYF.

The rearrangement joins TRBV10-3 to TRBJ2-1; weak D call: TRBD2 (6 bases). Germline V lookup: CDR1 ENHRY, CDR2 SYGVKD. This CDR3 has 15 residues. Between the trimmed V and J ends, which lost 3 bases and 2 bases, there was a span of 11 bases. CDR3 in amino acids: CAISDGERAYNEQFF. The CDR3 DNA reads as TGTGCCATCAGTGACGGGGAGCGGGCCTACAATGAGCAGTTCTTC.

The chain is built from TRBV15 and TRBJ2-7; a possible D gene is TRBD1 (5 bases). CDR3 length: 14 residues. The germline CDR1 and CDR2 sequences are LNHNV and YYDKDF (reference sequence). Trimming took 0 bases from V and 5 from J, leaving 11 bases between them. DNA for the CDR3: TGTGCCACCAGCAGAGACGTTCAGGACAACGAGCAGTACTTC. Translating it yields CATSRDVQDNEQYF.

This clonotype was counted between two and nine times. The rearrangement links TRBV7-2 to TRBJ1-2; D might be TRBD1 (5 bases). The CDR3 consists of 15 residues. Trimming removed 3 bases from V and 8 bases from J, with 19 bases in between. The germline V gene has CDR1 SGHTA and CDR2 FQGNSA. CDR3: CASSFSDSSTGGYTF. Here the CDR3 DNA reads TGTGCCAGCAGCTTTAGCGACAGCTCCACGGGGGGCTACACCTTC.

The V call is TRBV5-1, the J call TRBJ2-3, with TRBD2 matching over 7 bases. CDR3 length: 16 residues. Germline V CDR1 and CDR2: SGHRS, YFSETQ. V was clipped by 0 bases and J by 7 bases; unmatched bases: 11. In DNA, the CDR3 is TGCGCCAGCAGCTTGGGGGGACTACCCGGCGGACATACGCAGTATTTT. Its protein product is CASSLGGLPGGHTQYF.

This chain joins TRBV15 and TRBJ2-5; TRBD1 agrees at 7 bases. In germline, CDR1 is LNHNV, CDR2 YYDKDF (reference sequence). The CDR3 runs 14 residues. V lost 3 bases and J lost 2; bases outside the gene matches: 3. In DNA, the CDR3 is TGTGCCACCAGCAGGTACAGGGGTCAAGAGACCCAGTACTTC. Translating gives CATSRYRGQETQYF. The full variable domain, its missing parts supplied by reference TRBV15 and TRBJ2-5, is DAMVIQNPRYQVTQFGKPVTLSCSQTLNHNVMYWYQQKSSQAPKLLFHYYDKDFNNEADTPDNFQSRRPNTSFCFLDIRSPGLGDTAMYLCATSRYRGQETQYFGPGTRLLVL.

The rearrangement uses TRBV7-2 and TRBJ2-5; TRBD1 matches 7 bases. TRBJ2-7 explains the end of the DNA better; the J call may be wrong. The CDR3 covers 15 residues. Germline V gives CDR1 SGHTA, CDR2 FQGNSA. The DNA of the CDR3 is TGTGCCAGCACCGACTTTATACAGGGGCCCTACGAGCAGTACTTC. Protein sequence: CASTDFIQGPYEQYF.

In DNA, the CDR3 is TGTGCCAGCAGTGACACCGGGACAGGGAACTACGAGCAGTACTTC. Its translation is CASSDTGTGNYEQYF. This chain uses TRBV2 with TRBJ2-7, with 9 nucleotides matching TRBD1. The length of the CDR3 is 15 residues. The V segment lost 3 bases and the J segment 3 bases; nucleotides outside the gene matches: 6. Germline V gives CDR1 SNHLY, CDR2 FYNNEI.

In its sample, this clonotype was seen once. This chain links TRBV20-1 with TRBJ2-6; a weak D match, TRBD1 (5 bases). The CDR3 covers 15 residues. Trimming left V 2 bases short and J 4 bases short, with 12 bases between. Germline loops: CDR1 DFQATT, CDR2 SNEGSKA (reference sequence). The CDR3 DNA follows: TGCAGTGCTAGAAGGCCAGGGCAGGGGGCCAACGTCCTGACTTTC. Translating gives CSARRPGQGANVLTF.

The sample holds a few counts of this clonotype. The CDR3 protein is CASSNQNQYRGPRGYTF. Here the CDR3 DNA reads TGCGCCAGCAGTAACCAAAACCAATACAGGGGGCCAAGGGGCTACACCTTC. This sequence joins TRBV5-1 and TRBJ1-2; 9 positions agree with TRBD1. Germline V gives CDR1 SGHRS, CDR2 YFSETQ. The CDR3 sequence is 17 residues long. Unmatched junction bases numbered 19, after V lost 5 bases and J lost 8 bases.

This rearrangement joins TRBV13 to TRBJ1-2, with TRBD1 identical over 8 bases. The V gene's germline CDR1 is PRHDT and CDR2 FYEKMQ (reference sequence). The CDR3 extends over 17 amino acids. The ends lost 3 bases at V and 0 bases at J; junction bases unmatched: 9. The DNA for the CDR3 is TGTGCCAGCAGCTTCCCGGGACAGGAGACTTCTAACTATGGCTACACCTTC. It yields the protein CASSFPGQETSNYGYTF.

CDR3 loop: CASSYSFGLNPGGENEQFF. The DNA for the CDR3 is TGTGCCAGCAGTTACTCTTTCGGCTTAAATCCGGGGGGGGAAAATGAGCAGTTCTTC. V gene TRBV6-5 combines with J gene TRBJ2-1, with 8 bases lining up with TRBD2. The length of the CDR3 is 19 residues. The germline CDR1 and CDR2 sequences are MNHEY and SVGAGI. V lost 0 bases and J lost 7; bases outside the gene matches: 17.

The rearrangement joins TRBV7-8 to TRBJ1-2; 8 bases are a match to TRBD1. This CDR3 spans 15 amino acids. Germline V CDR1 and CDR2: SGHVS, FQNEAQ. Germline trimming cut 5 bases from V and 7 bases from J; bases unmatched to any gene: 12. CDR3 nucleotide sequence: TGTGCCAGCAGCCCCTATGTGACAGGGGTTCGTGGCTACACCTTC. Its protein is CASSPYVTGVRGYTF.